The clone carrying this T cell receptor (beta chain) was seen only a few times. Its target is unknown. A J-beta primer mix and a sample-barcoded 5' primer were used in a second PCR of about 6 to 12 cycles. Each cDNA was tagged by a template-switch adaptor containing 12 random nucleotides. TCRdb analysed the 5' RACE reads with MiXCR anew, one entry per CDR3 protein. Here the sample spans over 600,000 distinct CDR3 sequences, approximately 40% being singletons. These data belong to a study of blood T cells in healthy people across ages. Study information: About one barcoded beta molecule was captured per two T cells (by template switching). Study outcomes and limitations: Diversity estimated from one million T cells was considered an underestimate.

Germline V gene sequence: CDR1 SGHRS, CDR2 YFSETQ. This CDR3 contains 12 residues. Trimming stripped 3 bases from V and 6 bases from J, with 10 bases between. Isolation yielded PBMCs, at least 6 million per sample, in every case. The TCR originated in a man aged 80 or over in good health. This sequence joins TRBV5-1 and TRBJ2-7; possibly TRBD1 for D (5 bases). The material sequenced was blood. CDR3 DNA: TGCGCCAGCAGCTCCAGGGTGGGCGAGCAGTACTTC. This codes for CASSSRVGEQYF.